The sequence of this T cell receptor (beta chain) was determined in a study of blood T cell repertoires in COVID-19. Study-level information: The United States, Italy and Spain provided the acute and convalescent COVID-19 samples.

This clone was counted a few times. The V end lost 5 bases, the J end lost 1 base, and 6 bases lay between the germline ends. Germline values: CDR1 SGHNT, CDR2 YENEEA. The CDR3 totals 13 residues. Data came from immunoSEQ multiplex PCR; TCRdb stores just in-frame clones and leaves some out. The table shows some 160,000 clones, with around 80% occurring only once. The clonotype originates from a woman aged 45-65 years with acute or convalescent COVID-19. This chain uses TRBV11-3 with TRBJ2-1, with D unresolved. Sequenced sample: peripheral blood. Written as DNA, the CDR3 is TGTGCCAGCAGCCCCAGTTCCTACAATGAGCAGTTCTTC. Translation: CASSPSSYNEQFF.